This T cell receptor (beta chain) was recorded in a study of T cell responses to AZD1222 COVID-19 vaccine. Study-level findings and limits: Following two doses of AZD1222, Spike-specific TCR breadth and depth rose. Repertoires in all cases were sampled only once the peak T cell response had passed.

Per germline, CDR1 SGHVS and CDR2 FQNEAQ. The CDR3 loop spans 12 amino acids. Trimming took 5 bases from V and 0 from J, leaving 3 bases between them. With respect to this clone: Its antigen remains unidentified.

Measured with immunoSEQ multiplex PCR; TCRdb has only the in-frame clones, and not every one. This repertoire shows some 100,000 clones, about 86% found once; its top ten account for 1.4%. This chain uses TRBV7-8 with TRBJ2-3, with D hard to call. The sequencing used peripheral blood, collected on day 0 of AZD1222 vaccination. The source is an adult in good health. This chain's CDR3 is CASSPSTDTQYF. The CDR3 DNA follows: TGTGCCAGCAGCCCGAGCACAGATACGCAGTATTTT.